This TCR beta chain derives from a study of cytomegalovirus exposure and HLA in healthy donors. The primer mix had 60 Vbeta and 13 Jbeta primers. Only in-frame clones appear in the TCRdb table, and some are missing; sequencing was by immunoSEQ multiplex PCR. The repertoire holds about 140,000 clones, with 79% as singletons. Trimming pared 8 bases from V and 4 bases from J, leaving 8 bases between. This CDR3 comprises 11 residues. Germline CDR1 reads SNHLY; CDR2 reads FYNNEI. This TCR derives from a man younger than 35 in good health and CMV-seronegative. The chain links TRBV2 to TRBJ1-2; D is unresolved. The source material was PBMCs. CDR3 sequence (DNA): TGTGCCAGCGTTTACAGCTATGGCTACACCTTC. Its translation is CASVYSYGYTF.